This entry features one TCR beta chain sequence. The CDR3 runs 18 residues. CDR1 is MNHEY and CDR2 is SVGEGT in the germline V gene. The J segment lost 0 bases and the V segment lost 0 bases, leaving 7 bases of the junction unmatched. This sample is drawn from a study of blood T cell repertoires in COVID-19. Study details: Collection of acute and convalescent COVID-19 samples took place in the United States, Italy and Spain. T cells, B-cell-depleted T cells, or PBMCs provided the cDNA or gDNA that served as material.

In the authors' methods: Reference gene primer amplification gave nucleated cell count estimates. This table comes from immunoSEQ multiplex PCR, and its TCRdb copy is limited to in-frame clones, with some not included. For V, J and clone size, that table is used; D and trimming come from the DNA. Of tens of thousands of clones in the sample, 70% to 90% were seen once. This clonotype was sampled from a human donor in a cohort sampled during active COVID-19. The sample consisted of peripheral blood. V usage is TRBV6-2 or TRBV6-3 and J usage is TRBJ2-5; 10 bases match TRBD2. DNA for the CDR3: TGTGCCAGCAGTTACTCGGCTAGCGGGGGACCGTACCAAGAGACCCAGTACTTC. Encoded protein: CASSYSASGGPYQETQYF.